The clone carrying this T cell receptor beta chain was detected a few times. Its antigen is currently unknown. A read error may account for a junction end that differs from germline. Amplification of TCR beta CDR3 regions was performed using RNA transcripts as template. The HTBI set primed first-round TCR CDR3 RT-PCR. MiXCR, applied by TCRdb to the multiplex PCR reads, yields one record per CDR3 protein. In the table there are some 720,000 distinct CDR3 sequences, 16% of which are singletons. The sample comes from a study of T cells in Graves' hyperthyroidism and ophthalmopathy. Study-wide points: Clonotypes that were expanded in thyroid above 0.001 mostly appeared in blood too.

There are 14 residues in the CDR3. Sequencing input: blood. The chain joins TRBV12-3 or TRBV12-4 to TRBJ2-3; 8 bases match TRBD2. This sequence originates from a man younger than 30 with Graves' hyperthyroidism. The CDR3 nucleotides are TGTGCCAGCAGCCTAGCGGGTAGCACAGATGCGCAGTATTTT. As protein: CASSLAGSTDAQYF.